This TCR beta chain stems from a study of CD8 T cells in ankylosing spondylitis. TCRdb processed the 5' RACE reads anew with MiXCR; each CDR3 protein has one entry. The sample lists about 140,000 distinct CDR3 sequences; under 35% were seen once. This clonotype has a count of ten or more. CDR3 size: 14 residues. Trimming took off 5 bases at V and 3 bases at J, with 10 bases between the two ends. Germline CDR1 SGHTA, CDR2 FQGNSA. The genes are TRBV7-2 and TRBJ1-4; no definite D call. What was sequenced was synovial fluid, either unsorted or a sorted T cell fraction (not recorded which). The origin of this receptor is a male donor with ankylosing spondylitis. CDR3: CASSRGLSNEKLFF. The CDR3 nucleotides are TGTGCCAGCAGCCGCGGACTGTCTAATGAAAAACTGTTTTTT.